These 15 T cell receptor beta chains came from one sample sequenced in a study of T cell clonotyping in hematopoietic cell transplantation. Method: immunoSEQ multiplex PCR; TCRdb's copy keeps in-frame clones and lacks some. This sample has 10,000 to 15,000 clones, with about half found just once. The material sequenced was peripheral blood mononuclear cells. Every receptor here comes from a man aged 50 to 59 in good health. Some clones in this sample may be carry-over from other donors' samples.

This clone was detected a few times. The chain carries TRBV5-6 and TRBJ1-1, with TRBD1 as a possible D gene (5 bases). The CDR3 spans 13 residues. Germline loops: CDR1 SGHDT, CDR2 YYEEEE. The V end lost 4 bases, the J end lost 2 bases, and 9 bases lay between the germline ends. The CDR3 DNA follows: TGTGCCAGCAGCGGGACGCTCAACACTGAAGCTTTCTTT. Translating it yields CASSGTLNTEAFF.

This clone was seen a handful of times. The V call is TRBV4-2, the J call TRBJ2-3; TRBD2 agrees at 7 bases. The CDR3 runs 18 residues. CDR1 is LGHNA and CDR2 is YNFKEQ in the germline V gene. The V and J ends lost 0 bases and 0 bases, in that order; junction bases with no gene match: 9. In DNA form, the CDR3 reads TGTGCCAGCAGCCAAGATGACGGGAGGTTCGAAAGCACAGATACGCAGTATTTT. This codes for CASSQDDGRFESTDTQYF.

This clone appeared a few times. The chain carries TRBV7-2 and TRBJ1-2; D call uncertain. The CDR3 totals 12 residues. Germline V CDR1 and CDR2: SGHTA, FQGNSA. Trimming took off 8 bases at V and 6 bases at J, with 13 bases between the two ends. This chain's CDR3 is CASSQAPNGYTF. CDR3 in DNA: TGTGCCAGCTCTCAAGCCCCTAATGGCTACACCTTC.

The genes are TRBV29-1 and TRBJ2-7; possibly TRBD2 for D (5 bases). Deletions cut 4 bases from V and 2 bases from J, with 12 bases between. CDR1 is SQVTM, CDR2 ANQGSEA, per germline. The CDR3 runs 13 residues. The CDR3 coding sequence is TGCAGCGTTGGGCTAGCCAGAACCTACGAGCAGTACTTC. This sequence encodes CSVGLARTYEQYF.

The chain links TRBV5-1 to TRBJ2-3, with D unclear. Trimming removed 4 bases from V and 2 bases from J, with 11 bases in between. Germline assignment: CDR1 SGHRS and CDR2 YFSETQ. CDR3 size: 14 residues. The CDR3 sequence is CASSPGSPTDTQYF. The CDR3 nucleotides read TGCGCCAGCAGCCCCGGTTCACCCACAGATACGCAGTATTTT.

The gene calls are TRBV11-3 and TRBJ2-7; the D is unclear. V lost 5 bases and J lost 5, with 10 bases in between. The CDR3 runs to 12 residues. Germline V gene sequence: CDR1 SGHNT, CDR2 YENEEA. The CDR3 spells CASSGRRDEQYF. The DNA for the CDR3 is TGTGCCAGCAGCGGACGCCGGGACGAGCAGTACTTC.

This clone has just a few counts. This chain links TRBV7-2 with TRBJ2-3, with 7 bases lining up with TRBD2. CDR1 is SGHTA and CDR2 is FQGNSA in the germline V gene. This CDR3 has 13 amino acids. With 5 bases clipped from V and 6 bases from J, the junction kept 5 bases outside the gene matches. The CDR3 nucleotides are TGTGCCAGCAGCCGCCAACTAGCGGATACGCAGTATTTT. It yields the protein CASSRQLADTQYF.

The chain recombines TRBV7-2 with TRBJ1-6; tentative D call: TRBD1 (5 bases). Germline CDR1 SGHTA, CDR2 FQGNSA. The ends were cut back, 1 base at V and 7 bases at J, with 8 bases in the middle. The CDR3 spans 14 residues. CDR3 bases: TGTGCCAGCAGCTTAGACCAGGGCAATTCACCCCTCCACTTT. Residues: CASSLDQGNSPLHF.

The count of this clone is one. This chain links TRBV30 with TRBJ1-6; D is possibly TRBD1 (6 bases). V lost 4 bases and J 10 bases, leaving 14 bases between the germline ends. The CDR3 runs to 13 residues. The germline gives CDR1 GTSNPN, CDR2 SVGIG (reference sequence). CDR3 sequence reads: CAWMRGGGSPLHF. The CDR3 DNA reads TGTGCCTGGATGAGGGGGGGAGGGTCACCCCTCCACTTT.

The CDR3 coding sequence is TGTGCCAGTAGTATAGGGATCCATGAGCAGTTCTTC. Encoded protein: CASSIGIHEQFF. V is TRBV19 and J is TRBJ2-1, with unresolved D. This CDR3 spans 12 amino acids. Germline V gene lookup returns CDR1 LNHDA and CDR2 SQIVND (reference sequence). Trimming took off 1 base at V and 8 bases at J, with 6 bases between the two ends. Together with reference TRBV19 and TRBJ2-1, the CDR3 gives the full variable domain: DGGITQSPKYLFRKEGQNVTLSCEQNLNHDAMYWYRQDPGQGLRLIYYSQIVNDFQKGDIAEGYSVSREKKESFPLTVTSAQKNPTAFYLCASSIGIHEQFFGPGTRLTVL.

This clone was counted a single time. V is TRBV5-1 and J is TRBJ2-5, with 7 bases fitting TRBD2. Germline CDR1 SGHRS, CDR2 YFSETQ. The CDR3 sequence is 14 residues long. The junction had 13 bases not matched to a gene; V was cut back by 10 bases and J by 4 bases. CDR3 region: CAVGLTGGTETQYF. The CDR3 nucleotides are TGCGCCGTGGGCCTCACGGGAGGCACAGAGACCCAGTACTTC.

Relative to its sample, this clone is medium-sized. The rearrangement joins TRBV9 to TRBJ1-6; 7 bases agree with TRBD1. This CDR3 contains 13 residues. Trimming cost V 8 bases and J 3 bases; bases outside gene matches: 2. The germline CDR1 and CDR2 sequences are SGDLS and YYNGEE. CDR3 loop: CARGDSYNSPLHF. CDR3 coding DNA: TGTGCCAGAGGGGACAGCTATAATTCACCCCTCCACTTT.

This clone was counted a few times. The chain combines TRBV11-2 with TRBJ2-7, with D possibly matching TRBD2 (6 bases). Germline CDR1 SGHAT, CDR2 FQNNGV. The CDR3 runs 13 residues. V was pared by 5 bases and J by 2 bases, with 10 bases between. The CDR3 protein is CASSTTRTYEQYF. CDR3 bases: TGTGCCAGCAGCACGACTAGAACCTACGAGCAGTACTTC.

The V and J genes are TRBV5-6 and TRBJ1-2; the D is unclear. V gave up 4 bases and J gave up 7 bases, with 14 bases separating them. The CDR3 loop spans 13 amino acids. The germline V gene has CDR1 SGHDT and CDR2 YYEEEE. CDR3 coding DNA: TGTGCCAGCAGCCTAGTCGGCCAAAGTGGCTACACCTTC. It specifies CASSLVGQSGYTF.

The rearrangement uses TRBV4-1 and TRBJ1-5, with D hard to call. The V gene's germline CDR1 is MGHRA and CDR2 YSYEKL. This CDR3 contains 16 residues. With 0 bases removed from V and 0 bases from J, the gap between germline ends came to 9 bases. CDR3 in DNA: TGCGCCAGCAGCCAAGAACGGACCCCTAGCAATCAGCCCCAGCATTTT. Protein product: CASSQERTPSNQPQHF.